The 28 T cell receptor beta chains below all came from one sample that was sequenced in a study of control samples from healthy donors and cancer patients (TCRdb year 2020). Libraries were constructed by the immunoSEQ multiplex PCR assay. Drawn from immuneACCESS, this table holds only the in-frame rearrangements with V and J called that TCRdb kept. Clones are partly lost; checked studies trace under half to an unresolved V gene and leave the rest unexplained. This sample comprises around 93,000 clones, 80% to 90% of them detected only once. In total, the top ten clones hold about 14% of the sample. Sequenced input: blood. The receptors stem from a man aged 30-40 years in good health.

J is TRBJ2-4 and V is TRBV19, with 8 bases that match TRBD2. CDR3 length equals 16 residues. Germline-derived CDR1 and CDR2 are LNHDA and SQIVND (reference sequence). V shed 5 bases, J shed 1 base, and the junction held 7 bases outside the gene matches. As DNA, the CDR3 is TGTGCCAGTAGTGAGGCGGGAGGATTTGCCAAAAACATTCAGTACTTC. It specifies CASSEAGGFAKNIQYF.

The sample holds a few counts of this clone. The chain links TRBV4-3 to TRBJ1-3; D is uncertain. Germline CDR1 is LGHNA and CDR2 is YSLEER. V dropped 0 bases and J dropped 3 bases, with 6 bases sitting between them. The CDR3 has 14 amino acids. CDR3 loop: CASSQDRVGNTIYF. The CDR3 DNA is TGCGCCAGCAGCCAAGATCGGGTTGGAAACACCATATATTTT.

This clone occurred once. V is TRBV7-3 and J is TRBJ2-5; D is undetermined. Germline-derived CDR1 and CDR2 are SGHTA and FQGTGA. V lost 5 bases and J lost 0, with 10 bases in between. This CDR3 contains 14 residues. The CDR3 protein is CASSVGDHQETQYF. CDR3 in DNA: TGTGCCAGCAGCGTAGGAGACCACCAAGAGACCCAGTACTTC.

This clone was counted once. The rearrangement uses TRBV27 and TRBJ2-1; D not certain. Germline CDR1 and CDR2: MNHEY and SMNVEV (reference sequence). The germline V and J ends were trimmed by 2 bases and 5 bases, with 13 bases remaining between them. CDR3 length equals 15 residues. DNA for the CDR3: TGTGCCAGCAGTTTAAGGTCCCGGTACGACAATGAGCAGTTCTTC. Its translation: CASSLRSRYDNEQFF.

The CDR3 is CASSHGGGSGAYNEQFF. The CDR3 region has the DNA TGTGCCAGCAGCCATGGGGGGGGTAGCGGAGCCTACAATGAGCAGTTCTTC. The genes are TRBV4-2 and TRBJ2-1; 7 bases align to TRBD2. With V trimmed by 3 bases and J by 2 bases, 10 bases remained unmatched. CDR1 LGHNA and CDR2 YNFKEQ come from the germline V gene. The CDR3 is made up of 17 amino acids.

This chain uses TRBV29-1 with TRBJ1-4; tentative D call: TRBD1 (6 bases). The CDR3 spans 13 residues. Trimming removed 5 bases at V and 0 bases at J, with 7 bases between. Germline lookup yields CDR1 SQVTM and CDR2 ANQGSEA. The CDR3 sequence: CSVPGATNEKLFF. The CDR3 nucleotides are TGCAGCGTTCCAGGGGCAACTAATGAAAAACTGTTTTTT. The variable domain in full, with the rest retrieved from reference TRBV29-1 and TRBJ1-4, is SAVISQKPSRDICQRGTSLTIQCQVDSQVTMMFWYRQQPGQSLTLIATANQGSEATYESGFVIDKFPISRPNLTFSTLTVSNMSPEDSSIYLCSVPGATNEKLFFGSGTQLSVL.

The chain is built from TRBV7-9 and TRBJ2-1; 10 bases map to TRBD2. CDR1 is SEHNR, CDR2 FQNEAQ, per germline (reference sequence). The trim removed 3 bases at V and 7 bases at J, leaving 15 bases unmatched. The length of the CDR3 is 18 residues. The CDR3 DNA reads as TGTGCCAGCAGCTTCGGTAGCGGGAGGCCATCACCGGCGAATGAGCAGTTCTTC. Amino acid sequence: CASSFGSGRPSPANEQFF.

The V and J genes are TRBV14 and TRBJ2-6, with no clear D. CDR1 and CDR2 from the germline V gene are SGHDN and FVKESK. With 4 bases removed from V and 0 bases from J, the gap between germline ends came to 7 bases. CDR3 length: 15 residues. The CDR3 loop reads CASSLSSSGANVLTF. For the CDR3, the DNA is TGTGCCAGCAGCCTTAGTAGCTCTGGGGCCAACGTCCTGACTTTC.

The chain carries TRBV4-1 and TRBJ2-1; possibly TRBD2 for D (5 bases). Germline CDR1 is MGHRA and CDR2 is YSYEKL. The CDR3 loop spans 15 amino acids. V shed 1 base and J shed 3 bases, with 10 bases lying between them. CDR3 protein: CASSQARAGYNEQFF. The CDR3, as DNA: TGCGCCAGCAGCCAAGCCCGGGCGGGCTACAATGAGCAGTTCTTC.

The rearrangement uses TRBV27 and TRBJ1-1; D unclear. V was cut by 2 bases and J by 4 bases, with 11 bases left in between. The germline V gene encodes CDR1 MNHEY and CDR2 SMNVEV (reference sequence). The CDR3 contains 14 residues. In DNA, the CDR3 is TGTGCCAGCAGTTTAGAGCGGGGAGGCACTGAAGCTTTCTTT. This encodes CASSLERGGTEAFF.

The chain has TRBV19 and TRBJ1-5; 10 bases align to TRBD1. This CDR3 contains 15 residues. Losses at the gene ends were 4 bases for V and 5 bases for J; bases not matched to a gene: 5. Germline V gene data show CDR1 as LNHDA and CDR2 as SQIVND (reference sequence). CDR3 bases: TGTGCCAGTAGTACTGGACAGGGGGGTTATCAGCCCCAGCATTTT. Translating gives CASSTGQGGYQPQHF. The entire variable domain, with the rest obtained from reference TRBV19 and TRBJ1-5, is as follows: DGGITQSPKYLFRKEGQNVTLSCEQNLNHDAMYWYRQDPGQGLRLIYYSQIVNDFQKGDIAEGYSVSREKKESFPLTVTSAQKNPTAFYLCASSTGQGGYQPQHFGDGTRLSIL.

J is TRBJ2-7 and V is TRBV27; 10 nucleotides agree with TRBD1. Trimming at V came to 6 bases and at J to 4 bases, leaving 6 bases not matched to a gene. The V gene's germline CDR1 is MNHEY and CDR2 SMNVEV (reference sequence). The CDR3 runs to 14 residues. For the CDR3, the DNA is TGTGCCAGCAGCCCCGGGACAGGGGATTACGAGCAGTACTTC. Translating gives CASSPGTGDYEQYF.

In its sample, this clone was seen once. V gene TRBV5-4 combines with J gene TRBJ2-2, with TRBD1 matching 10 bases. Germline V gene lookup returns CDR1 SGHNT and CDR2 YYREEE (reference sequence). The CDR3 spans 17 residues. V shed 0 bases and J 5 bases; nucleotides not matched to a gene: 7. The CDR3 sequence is CASSLDPTGGRTGELFF. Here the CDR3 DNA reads TGTGCCAGCAGCTTGGACCCGACAGGGGGCCGAACCGGGGAGCTGTTTTTT. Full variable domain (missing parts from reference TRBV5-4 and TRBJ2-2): ETGVTQSPTHLIKTRGQQVTLRCSSQSGHNTVSWYQQALGQGPQFIFQYYREEENGRGNFPPRFSGLQFPNYSSELNVNALELDDSALYLCASSLDPTGGRTGELFFGEGSRLTVL.

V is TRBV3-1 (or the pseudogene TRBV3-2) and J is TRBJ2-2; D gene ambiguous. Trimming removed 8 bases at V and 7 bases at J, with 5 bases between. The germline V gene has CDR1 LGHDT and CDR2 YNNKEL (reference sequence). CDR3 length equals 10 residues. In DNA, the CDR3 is TGTGCCAGCTGGAGCGGGGAGCTGTTTTTT. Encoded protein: CASWSGELFF.

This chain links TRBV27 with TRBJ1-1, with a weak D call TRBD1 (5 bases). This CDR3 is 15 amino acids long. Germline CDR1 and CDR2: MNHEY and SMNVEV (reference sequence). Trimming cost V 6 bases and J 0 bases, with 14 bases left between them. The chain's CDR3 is CASREEWGVNTEAFF. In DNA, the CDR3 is TGTGCCAGCAGGGAAGAGTGGGGGGTGAACACTGAAGCTTTCTTT.

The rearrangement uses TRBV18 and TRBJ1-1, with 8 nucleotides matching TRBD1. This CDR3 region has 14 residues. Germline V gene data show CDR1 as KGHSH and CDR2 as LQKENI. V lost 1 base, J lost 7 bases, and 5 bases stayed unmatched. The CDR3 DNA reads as TGTGCCAGCTCACCACTACAGGGGGAGGGTGAAGCTTTCTTT. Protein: CASSPLQGEGEAFF.

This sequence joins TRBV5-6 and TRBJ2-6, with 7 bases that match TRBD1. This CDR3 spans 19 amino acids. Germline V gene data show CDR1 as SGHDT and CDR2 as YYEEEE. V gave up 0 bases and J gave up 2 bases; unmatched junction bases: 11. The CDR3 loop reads CASSLEWEQGLAGANVLTF. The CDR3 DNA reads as TGTGCCAGCAGCTTGGAGTGGGAACAGGGGTTGGCTGGGGCCAACGTCCTGACTTTC. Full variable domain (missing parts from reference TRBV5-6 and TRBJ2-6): DAGVTQSPTHLIKTRGQQVTLRCSPKSGHDTVSWYQQALGQGPQFIFQYYEEEERQRGNFPDRFSGHQFPNYSSELNVNALLLGDSALYLCASSLEWEQGLAGANVLTFGAGSRLTVL.

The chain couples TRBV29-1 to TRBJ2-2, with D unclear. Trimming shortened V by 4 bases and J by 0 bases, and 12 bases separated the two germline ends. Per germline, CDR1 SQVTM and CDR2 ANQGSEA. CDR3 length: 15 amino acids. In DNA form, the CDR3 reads TGCAGCGTTGCGGAGACGGTTCCGAACACCGGGGAGCTGTTTTTT. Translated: CSVAETVPNTGELFF.

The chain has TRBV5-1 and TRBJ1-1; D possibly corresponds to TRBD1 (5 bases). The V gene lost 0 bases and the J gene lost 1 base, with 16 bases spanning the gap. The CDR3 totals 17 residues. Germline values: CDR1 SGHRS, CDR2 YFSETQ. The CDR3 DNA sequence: TGCGCCAGCAGCTTGGCCGTAGGGGCACTGACGAACACTGAAGCTTTCTTT. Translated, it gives CASSLAVGALTNTEAFF.

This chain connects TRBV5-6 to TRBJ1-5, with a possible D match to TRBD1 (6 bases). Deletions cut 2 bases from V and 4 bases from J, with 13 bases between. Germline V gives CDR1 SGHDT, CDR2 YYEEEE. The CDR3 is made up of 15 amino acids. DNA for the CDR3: TGTGCCAGCAGCTTTGGCAGGGGTACAAATCAGCCCCAGCATTTT. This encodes CASSFGRGTNQPQHF.

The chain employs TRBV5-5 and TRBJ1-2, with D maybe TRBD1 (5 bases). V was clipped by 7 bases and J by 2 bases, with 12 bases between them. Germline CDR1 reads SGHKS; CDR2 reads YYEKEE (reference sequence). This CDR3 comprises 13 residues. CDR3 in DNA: TGTGCCAGCGGGCGGGGCAGGAACTATGGCTACACCTTC. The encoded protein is CASGRGRNYGYTF.

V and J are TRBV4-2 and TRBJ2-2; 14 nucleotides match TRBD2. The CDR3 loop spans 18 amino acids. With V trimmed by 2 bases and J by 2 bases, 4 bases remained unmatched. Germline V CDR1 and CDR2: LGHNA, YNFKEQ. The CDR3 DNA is TGTGCCAGCAGCCAACGTGGGACTAGCGGGGGAAACACCGGGGAGCTGTTTTTT. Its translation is CASSQRGTSGGNTGELFF.

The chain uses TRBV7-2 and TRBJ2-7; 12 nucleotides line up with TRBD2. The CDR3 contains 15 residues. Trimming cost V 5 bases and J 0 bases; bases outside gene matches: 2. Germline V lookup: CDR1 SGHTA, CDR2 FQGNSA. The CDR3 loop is CASSPSGGGSYEQYF. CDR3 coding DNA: TGTGCCAGCAGCCCTAGCGGGGGGGGCTCCTACGAGCAGTACTTC.

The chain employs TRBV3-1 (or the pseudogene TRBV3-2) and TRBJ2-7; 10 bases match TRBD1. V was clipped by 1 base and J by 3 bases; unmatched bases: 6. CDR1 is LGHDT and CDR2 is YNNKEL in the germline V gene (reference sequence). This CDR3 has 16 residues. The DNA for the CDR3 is TGTGCCAGCAGCCAAGGGGCCGGGACAGGGGACTACGAGCAGTACTTC. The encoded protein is CASSQGAGTGDYEQYF.

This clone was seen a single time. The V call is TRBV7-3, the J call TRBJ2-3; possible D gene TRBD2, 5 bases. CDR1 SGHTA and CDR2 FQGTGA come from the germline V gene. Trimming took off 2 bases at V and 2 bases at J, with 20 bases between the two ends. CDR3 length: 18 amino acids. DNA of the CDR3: TGTGCCAGCAGCTTAGAACCGGGATGGAGGAGGTCCACAGATACGCAGTATTTT. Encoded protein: CASSLEPGWRRSTDTQYF.

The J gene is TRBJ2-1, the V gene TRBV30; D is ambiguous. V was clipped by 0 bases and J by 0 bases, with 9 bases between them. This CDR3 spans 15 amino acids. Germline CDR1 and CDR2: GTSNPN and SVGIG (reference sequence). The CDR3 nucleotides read TGTGCCTGGAGTGTTGGCGTCAGCTCCTACAATGAGCAGTTCTTC. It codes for CAWSVGVSSYNEQFF.

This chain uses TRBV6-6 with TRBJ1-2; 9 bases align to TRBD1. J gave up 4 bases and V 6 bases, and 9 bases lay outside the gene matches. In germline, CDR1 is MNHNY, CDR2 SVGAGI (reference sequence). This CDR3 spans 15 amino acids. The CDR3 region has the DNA TGTGCCAGCAGCAGCGGACAGGGGTTGAGCTATGGCTACACCTTC. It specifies CASSSGQGLSYGYTF.

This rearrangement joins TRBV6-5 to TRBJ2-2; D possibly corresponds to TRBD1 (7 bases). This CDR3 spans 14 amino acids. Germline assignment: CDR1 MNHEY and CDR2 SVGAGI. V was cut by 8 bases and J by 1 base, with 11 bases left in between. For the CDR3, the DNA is TGTGCCAGCGGCGGGACAGAGAACACCGGGGAGCTGTTTTTT. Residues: CASGGTENTGELFF.